This TCR beta chain was identified in a study of CD8 T cells in ankylosing spondylitis. This clonotype was counted only a few times. The antigen remains undetermined. V shed 11 bases and J shed 0 bases, with 11 bases lying between them. The CDR3 is 14 residues long. Germline assignment: CDR1 MNHNS and CDR2 SASEGT. TCRdb analysed the 5' RACE reads with MiXCR anew, one entry per CDR3 protein. This table holds some 700,000 distinct CDR3 sequences, under 20% found once. Findings and limits, study-wide: Ankylosing spondylitis blood appeared to be characterized by a TCR beta motif of eight highly homologous variants.

The receptor comes from a male donor with ankylosing spondylitis. Sequencing used blood, either unsorted or a sorted T cell fraction (not recorded which). This sequence joins TRBV6-1 and TRBJ1-6; possible D gene TRBD1, 6 bases. Written as DNA, the CDR3 is TGTGCCGCGGCGGGGGCCTCCTATAATTCACCCCTCCACTTT. This encodes CAAAGASYNSPLHF.